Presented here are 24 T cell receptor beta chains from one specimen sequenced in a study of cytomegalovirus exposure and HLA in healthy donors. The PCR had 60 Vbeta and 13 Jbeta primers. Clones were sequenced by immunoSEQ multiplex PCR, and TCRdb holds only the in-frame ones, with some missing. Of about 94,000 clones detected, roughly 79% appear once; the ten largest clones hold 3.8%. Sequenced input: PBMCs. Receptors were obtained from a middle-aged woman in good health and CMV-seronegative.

The DNA of the CDR3 is TGTGCCATGGGGGGACAGGCTAGCAATCAGCCCCAGCATTTT. As protein: CAMGGQASNQPQHF. The V call is TRBV19, the J call TRBJ1-5; 8 nucleotides line up with TRBD1. Germline loops: CDR1 LNHDA, CDR2 SQIVND (reference sequence). This CDR3 region has 14 residues. With 10 bases clipped from V and 0 bases from J, the junction kept 5 bases outside the gene matches.

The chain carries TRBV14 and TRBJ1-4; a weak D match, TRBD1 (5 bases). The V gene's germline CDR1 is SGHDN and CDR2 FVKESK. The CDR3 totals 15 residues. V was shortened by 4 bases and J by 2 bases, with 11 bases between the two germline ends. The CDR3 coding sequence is TGTGCCAGCAGCCTGATGGGGGGGACTAATGAAAAACTGTTTTTT. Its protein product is CASSLMGGTNEKLFF.

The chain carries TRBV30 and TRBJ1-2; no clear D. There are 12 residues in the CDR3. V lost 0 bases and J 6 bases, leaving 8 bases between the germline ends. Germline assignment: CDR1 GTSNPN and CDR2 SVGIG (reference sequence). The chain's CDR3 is CAWSVEGDGYTF. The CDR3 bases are TGTGCCTGGAGTGTAGAGGGTGATGGCTACACCTTC.

The CDR3: CASSAGNTDTQYF. DNA of the CDR3: TGTGCCAGCAGTGCAGGGAACACAGATACGCAGTATTTT. The chain has TRBV2 and TRBJ2-3; D possibly corresponds to TRBD1 (5 bases). Looked up from germline, CDR1 is SNHLY and CDR2 is FYNNEI. V was trimmed by 4 bases and J by 2 bases, leaving 7 bases between them. This CDR3 has 13 residues.

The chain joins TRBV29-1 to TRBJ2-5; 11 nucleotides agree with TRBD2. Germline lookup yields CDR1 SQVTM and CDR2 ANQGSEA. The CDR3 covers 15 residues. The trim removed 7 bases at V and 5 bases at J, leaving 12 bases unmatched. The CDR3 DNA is TGCAGCGCCCACCTGGTTAGCGGGGGGGTGGAGACCCAGTACTTC. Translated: CSAHLVSGGVETQYF. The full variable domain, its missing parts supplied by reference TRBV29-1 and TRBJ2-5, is SAVISQKPSRDICQRGTSLTIQCQVDSQVTMMFWYRQQPGQSLTLIATANQGSEATYESGFVIDKFPISRPNLTFSTLTVSNMSPEDSSIYLCSAHLVSGGVETQYFGPGTRLLVL.

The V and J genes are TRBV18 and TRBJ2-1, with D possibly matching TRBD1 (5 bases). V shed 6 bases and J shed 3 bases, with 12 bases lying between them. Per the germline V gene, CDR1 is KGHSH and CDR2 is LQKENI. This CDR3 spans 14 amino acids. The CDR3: CASSDSASYNEQFF. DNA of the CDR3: TGTGCCAGCTCTGACAGTGCGAGCTACAATGAGCAGTTCTTC. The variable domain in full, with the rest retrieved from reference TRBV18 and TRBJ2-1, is NAGVMQNPRHLVRRRGQEARLRCSPMKGHSHVYWYRQLPEEGLKFMVYLQKENIIDESGMPKERFSAEFPKEGPSILRIQQVVRGDSAAYFCASSDSASYNEQFFGPGTRLTVL.

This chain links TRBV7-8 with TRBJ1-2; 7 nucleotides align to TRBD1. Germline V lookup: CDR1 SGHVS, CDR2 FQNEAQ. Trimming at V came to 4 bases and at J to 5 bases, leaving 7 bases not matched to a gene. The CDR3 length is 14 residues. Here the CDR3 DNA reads TGTGCCAGCAGCTACCAGAAGACAGGGTATGGCTACACCTTC. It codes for CASSYQKTGYGYTF.

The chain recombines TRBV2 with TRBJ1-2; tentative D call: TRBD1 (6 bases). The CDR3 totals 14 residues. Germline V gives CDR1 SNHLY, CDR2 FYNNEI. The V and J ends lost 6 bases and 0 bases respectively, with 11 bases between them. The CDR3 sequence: CASSRQAANYGYTF. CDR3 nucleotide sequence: TGTGCCAGCAGCCGACAGGCAGCTAACTATGGCTACACCTTC.

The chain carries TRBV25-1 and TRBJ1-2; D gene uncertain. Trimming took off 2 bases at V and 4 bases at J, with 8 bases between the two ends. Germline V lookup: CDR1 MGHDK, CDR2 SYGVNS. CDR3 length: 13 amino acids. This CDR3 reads CASSEAGLYGYTF. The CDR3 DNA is TGTGCCAGCAGTGAAGCGGGCCTCTATGGCTACACCTTC.

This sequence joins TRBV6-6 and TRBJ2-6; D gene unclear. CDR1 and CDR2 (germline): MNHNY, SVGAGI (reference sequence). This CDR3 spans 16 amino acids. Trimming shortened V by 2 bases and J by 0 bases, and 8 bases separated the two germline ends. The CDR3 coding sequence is TGTGCCAGCAGTTACCCCCTCGGCTCTGGGGCCAACGTCCTGACTTTC. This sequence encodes CASSYPLGSGANVLTF.

This CDR3 reads CASSLVGQGSSGGANVLTF. The CDR3 DNA sequence: TGCGCCAGCAGCTTGGTGGGACAGGGGTCCTCCGGTGGGGCCAACGTCCTGACTTTC. The V gene is TRBV5-1, the J gene TRBJ2-6; TRBD1 agrees at 10 bases. The CDR3 runs 19 residues. After removal of 0 bases from V and 3 bases from J, the junction contained 9 bases not matched to a gene. Germline CDR1 reads SGHRS; CDR2 reads YFSETQ.

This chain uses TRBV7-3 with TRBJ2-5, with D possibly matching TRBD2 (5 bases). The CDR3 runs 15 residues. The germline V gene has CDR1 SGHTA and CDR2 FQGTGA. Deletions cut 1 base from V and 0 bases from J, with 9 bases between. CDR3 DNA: TGTGCCAGCAGCTTAAATGGCGGGTACCAAGAGACCCAGTACTTC. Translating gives CASSLNGGYQETQYF.

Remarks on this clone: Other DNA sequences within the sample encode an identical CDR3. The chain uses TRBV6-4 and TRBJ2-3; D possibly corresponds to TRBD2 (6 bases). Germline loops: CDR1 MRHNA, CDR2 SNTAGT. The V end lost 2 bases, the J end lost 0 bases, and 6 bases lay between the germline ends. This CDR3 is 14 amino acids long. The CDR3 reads CASSDGTSTDTQYF. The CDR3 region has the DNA TGTGCCAGCAGTGACGGGACTAGCACAGATACGCAGTATTTT.

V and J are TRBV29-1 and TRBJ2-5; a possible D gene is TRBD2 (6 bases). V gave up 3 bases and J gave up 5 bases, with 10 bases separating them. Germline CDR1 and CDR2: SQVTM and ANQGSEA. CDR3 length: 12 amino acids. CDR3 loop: CSVDDGGETQYF. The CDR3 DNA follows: TGCAGCGTTGACGATGGGGGGGAGACCCAGTACTTC.

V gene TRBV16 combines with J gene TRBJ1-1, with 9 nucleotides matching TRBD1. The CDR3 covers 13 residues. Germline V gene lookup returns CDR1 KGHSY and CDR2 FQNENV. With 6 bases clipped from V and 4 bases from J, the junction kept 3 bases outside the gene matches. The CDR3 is CASRKDRGTEAFF. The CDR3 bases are TGTGCCAGCAGAAAGGACAGGGGCACTGAAGCTTTCTTT.

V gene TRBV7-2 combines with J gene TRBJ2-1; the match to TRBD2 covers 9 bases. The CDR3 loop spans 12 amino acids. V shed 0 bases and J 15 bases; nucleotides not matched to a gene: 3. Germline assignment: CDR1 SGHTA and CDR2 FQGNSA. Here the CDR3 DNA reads TGTGCCAGCAGCTTAGCTGCGGGAGGGCTGTTCTTC. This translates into CASSLAAGGLFF.

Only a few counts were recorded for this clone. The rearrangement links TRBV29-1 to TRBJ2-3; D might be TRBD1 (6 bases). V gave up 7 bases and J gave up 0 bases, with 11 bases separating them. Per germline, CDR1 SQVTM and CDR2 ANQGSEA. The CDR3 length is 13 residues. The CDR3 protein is CSDLGQSTDTQYF. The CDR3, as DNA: TGCAGCGATCTCGGACAGAGCACAGATACGCAGTATTTT.

The CDR3 bases are TGTGCCATCAGTGAGAAACTTTTGACAGGGGGAAATCAGCCCCAGCATTTT. Its protein product is CAISEKLLTGGNQPQHF. This chain links TRBV10-3 with TRBJ1-5, with 9 bases identical to TRBD1. The length of the CDR3 is 17 residues. With 2 bases clipped from V and 4 bases from J, the junction kept 9 bases outside the gene matches. Germline V gene lookup returns CDR1 ENHRY and CDR2 SYGVKD.

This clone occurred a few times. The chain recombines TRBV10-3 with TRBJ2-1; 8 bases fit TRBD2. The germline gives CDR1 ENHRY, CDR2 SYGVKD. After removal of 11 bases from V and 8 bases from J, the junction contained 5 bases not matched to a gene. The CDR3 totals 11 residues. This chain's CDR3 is CACRGGDEQFF. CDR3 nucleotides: TGTGCCTGCCGGGGGGGGGATGAGCAGTTCTTC.

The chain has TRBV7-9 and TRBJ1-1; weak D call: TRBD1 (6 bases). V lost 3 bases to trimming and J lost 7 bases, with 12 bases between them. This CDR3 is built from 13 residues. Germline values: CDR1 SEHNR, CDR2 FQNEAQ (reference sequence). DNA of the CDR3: TGTGCCAGCAGCTTGCAACAGGGTCATGAAGCTTTCTTT. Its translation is CASSLQQGHEAFF.

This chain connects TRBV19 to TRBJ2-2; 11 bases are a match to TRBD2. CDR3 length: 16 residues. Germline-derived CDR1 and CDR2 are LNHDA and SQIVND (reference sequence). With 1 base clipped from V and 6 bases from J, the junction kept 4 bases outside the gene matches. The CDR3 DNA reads TGTGCCAGTAGTATAGGATTAGCGGGGGGGCCCGGGGAGCTGTTTTTT. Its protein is CASSIGLAGGPGELFF.

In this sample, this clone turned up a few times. In DNA form, the CDR3 reads TGTGCCAGCGCGGCCAGCTCCTACAATGAGCAGTTCTTC. Translated: CASAASSYNEQFF. The chain uses TRBV7-9 and TRBJ2-1, with no clear D. Germline CDR1 SEHNR, CDR2 FQNEAQ (reference sequence). The germline V and J ends were trimmed by 8 bases and 0 bases, with 8 bases remaining between them. This CDR3 comprises 13 residues.

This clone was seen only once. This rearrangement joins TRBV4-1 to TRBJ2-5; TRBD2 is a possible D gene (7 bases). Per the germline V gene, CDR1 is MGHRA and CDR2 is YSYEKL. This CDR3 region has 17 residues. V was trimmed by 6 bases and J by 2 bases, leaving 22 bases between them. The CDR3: CASRKVGGPRDQETQYF. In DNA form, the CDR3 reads TGCGCCAGCAGAAAGGTGGGGGGGCCGAGAGATCAAGAGACCCAGTACTTC.

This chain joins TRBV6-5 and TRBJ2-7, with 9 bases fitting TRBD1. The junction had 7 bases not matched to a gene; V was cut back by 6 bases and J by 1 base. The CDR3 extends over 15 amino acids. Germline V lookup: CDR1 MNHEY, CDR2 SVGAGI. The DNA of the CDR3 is TGTGCCAGCAGCCGGGACAGGGCGAGTTCCTACGAGCAGTACTTC. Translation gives CASSRDRASSYEQYF.